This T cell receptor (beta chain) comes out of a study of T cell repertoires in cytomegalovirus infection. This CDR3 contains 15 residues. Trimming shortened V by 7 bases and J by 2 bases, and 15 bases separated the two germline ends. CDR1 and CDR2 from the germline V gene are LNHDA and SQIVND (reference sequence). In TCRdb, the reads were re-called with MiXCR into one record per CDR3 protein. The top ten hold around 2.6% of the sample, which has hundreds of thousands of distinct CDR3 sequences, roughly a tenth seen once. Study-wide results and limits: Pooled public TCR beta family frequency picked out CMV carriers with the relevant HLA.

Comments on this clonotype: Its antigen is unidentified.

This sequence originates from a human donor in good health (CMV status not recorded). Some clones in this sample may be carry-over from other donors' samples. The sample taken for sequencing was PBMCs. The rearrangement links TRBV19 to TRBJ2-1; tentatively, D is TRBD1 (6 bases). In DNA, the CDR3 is TGTGCCAGTATCCCCGGACAGCATACCTACAATGAGCAGTTCTTC. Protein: CASIPGQHTYNEQFF.